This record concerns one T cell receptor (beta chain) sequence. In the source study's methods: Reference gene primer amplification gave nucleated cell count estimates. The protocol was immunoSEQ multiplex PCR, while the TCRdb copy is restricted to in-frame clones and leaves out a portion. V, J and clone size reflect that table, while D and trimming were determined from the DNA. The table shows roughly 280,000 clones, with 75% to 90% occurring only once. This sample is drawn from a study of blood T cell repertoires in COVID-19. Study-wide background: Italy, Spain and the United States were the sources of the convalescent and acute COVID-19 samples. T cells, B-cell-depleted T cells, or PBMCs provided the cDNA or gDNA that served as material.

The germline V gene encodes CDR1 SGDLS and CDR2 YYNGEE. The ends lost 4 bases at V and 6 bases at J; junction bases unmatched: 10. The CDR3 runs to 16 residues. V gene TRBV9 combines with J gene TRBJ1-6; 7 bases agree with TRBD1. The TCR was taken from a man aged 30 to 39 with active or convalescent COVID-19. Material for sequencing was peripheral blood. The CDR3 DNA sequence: TGTGCCAGCAGCCAAAATCGGGACAGCCCTAATTCACCCCTCCACTTT. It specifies CASSQNRDSPNSPLHF.